The next 22 T cell receptor beta chains were all read from a single sample in a study of blood T cell repertoires in COVID-19. This table comes from immunoSEQ multiplex PCR, and its TCRdb copy is limited to in-frame clones, with some not included. This table holds 250,000 to 400,000 clones, around 86% found once. The sample consisted of PBMCs or T cells enriched from blood (not recorded which). Receptors originate from a man in his sixties who had recovered from COVID-19.

The V and J genes are TRBV27 and TRBJ1-6; D possibly corresponds to TRBD1 (6 bases). The CDR3 length is 20 residues. Trimming took 4 bases from V and 5 from J, leaving 27 bases between them. Germline values: CDR1 MNHEY, CDR2 SMNVEV (reference sequence). CDR3 in DNA: TGTGCCAGCAGTTCCTCGAGAGGGGGTAGGCTGCCTCTGCATAATTCACCCCTCCACTTT. This translates into CASSSSRGGRLPLHNSPLHF.

The chain couples TRBV12-3 or TRBV12-4 to TRBJ1-6, with no clear D. The CDR3 has 13 residues. V was clipped by 5 bases and J by 7 bases, with 9 bases between them. The CDR3 bases are TGTGCCAGCAGTAACCGGGAGAATTCACCCCTCCACTTT. The encoded protein is CASSNRENSPLHF.

This clone showed up just once. The chain joins TRBV7-2 to TRBJ1-3; 8 positions match TRBD1. The V segment lost 5 bases and the J segment 6 bases; nucleotides outside the gene matches: 12. The CDR3 sequence is 16 residues long. Germline V gives CDR1 SGHTA, CDR2 FQGNSA. The CDR3 spells CASSTGQGSPENTIYF. CDR3 DNA: TGTGCCAGCAGCACCGGACAGGGCTCTCCGGAAAACACCATATATTTT.

This chain uses TRBV29-1 with TRBJ1-2; D remains ambiguous. The length of the CDR3 is 13 residues. Trimming left V 2 bases short and J 4 bases short, with 11 bases between. The germline gives CDR1 SQVTM, CDR2 ANQGSEA. The CDR3 sequence: CSVERGVGYGYTF. CDR3 bases: TGCAGCGTTGAACGCGGGGTAGGCTATGGCTACACCTTC.

This clone was found once. The rearrangement uses TRBV4-1 and TRBJ2-7, with 11 bases aligning to TRBD1. This CDR3 spans 19 amino acids. Germline CDR1 is MGHRA and CDR2 is YSYEKL. V lost 1 base and J lost 3; bases outside the gene matches: 14. The chain's CDR3 is CASSQGFLVTGTGGYEQYF. DNA of the CDR3: TGCGCCAGCAGCCAAGGGTTCCTGGTTACAGGGACAGGGGGCTACGAGCAGTACTTC.

CDR3: CASSFSGGYTGELFF. The CDR3 nucleotides are TGTGCCAGCAGCTTTAGCGGGGGGTACACCGGGGAGCTGTTTTTT. The chain carries TRBV7-2 and TRBJ2-2, with 10 bases aligning to TRBD2. The V gene end was trimmed by 3 bases and the J gene end by 3 bases; junction bases not matched to a gene: 1. There are 15 residues in the CDR3. Per germline, CDR1 SGHTA and CDR2 FQGNSA. The full variable domain, completed using reference TRBV7-2 and TRBJ2-2, is GAGVSQSPSNKVTEKGKDVELRCDPISGHTALYWYRQSLGQGLEFLIYFQGNSAPDKSGLPSDRFSAERTGGSVSTLTIQRTQQEDSAVYLCASSFSGGYTGELFFGEGSRLTVL.

This chain connects TRBV19 to TRBJ2-7, with D possibly TRBD2 on 6 matching bases. The germline CDR1 and CDR2 sequences are LNHDA and SQIVND (reference sequence). The length of the CDR3 is 15 residues. Between the trimmed V and J ends, which lost 5 bases and 4 bases, there was a span of 18 bases. The CDR3 nucleotides read TGTGCCAGTAGTTCCCGCGGGGAAGGAAATTACGAGCAGTACTTC. Translated, it gives CASSSRGEGNYEQYF.

The chain couples TRBV4-1 to TRBJ2-7; 8 nucleotides align to TRBD2. CDR3 length: 17 amino acids. CDR1 is MGHRA, CDR2 YSYEKL, per germline. Unmatched junction bases numbered 15, after V lost 4 bases and J lost 4 bases. The CDR3 nucleotides read TGCGCCAGCAGCCGGGGGACTAGAGATGGGACTTATTACGAGCAGTACTTC. Residues: CASSRGTRDGTYYEQYF.

This chain links TRBV7-2 with TRBJ2-5; D is perhaps TRBD2 (5 bases). This CDR3 has 13 amino acids. V was pared by 1 base and J by 9 bases, with 12 bases between. CDR1 SGHTA and CDR2 FQGNSA come from the germline V gene. CDR3 DNA: TGTGCCAGCAGCTTAGAGCGGCGACGACCCCAGTACTTC. It specifies CASSLERRRPQYF.

The chain is built from TRBV5-1 and TRBJ2-7, with 11 bases lining up with TRBD1. Per germline, CDR1 SGHRS and CDR2 YFSETQ. This CDR3 is built from 14 residues. The trim removed 2 bases at V and 4 bases at J, leaving 2 bases unmatched. The CDR3 DNA reads as TGCGCCAGCAGCTTCGGGACAGGGGGATACGAGCAGTACTTC. This sequence encodes CASSFGTGGYEQYF.

V is TRBV28 and J is TRBJ2-1; possible D gene TRBD2, 6 bases. CDR1 is MDHEN and CDR2 is SYDVKM in the germline V gene. The V end lost 2 bases, the J end lost 7 bases, and 15 bases lay between the germline ends. This CDR3 has 15 residues. CDR3 region: CASSLEGTYRNEQFF. The CDR3 DNA sequence: TGTGCCAGCAGTTTAGAAGGGACTTATCGAAATGAGCAGTTCTTC.

The chain employs TRBV2 and TRBJ2-3; 11 bases agree with TRBD1. J lost 4 bases, V lost 5 bases, and 11 bases had no gene match. The CDR3 is 17 residues long. Germline V gives CDR1 SNHLY, CDR2 FYNNEI. CDR3 in DNA: TGTGCCAGCAGTTTTACGCCGGGACAGGGGGTCGCAGATACGCAGTATTTT. Encoded protein: CASSFTPGQGVADTQYF. Using reference TRBV2 and TRBJ2-3 for the parts outside the CDR3, the full variable domain is EPEVTQTPSHQVTQMGQEVILRCVPISNHLYFYWYRQILGQKVEFLVSFYNNEISEKSEIFDDQFSVERPDGSNFTLKIRSTKLEDSAMYFCASSFTPGQGVADTQYFGPGTRLTVL.

J is TRBJ1-1 and V is TRBV28, with 7 bases aligning to TRBD1. The CDR3 contains 14 residues. The V segment lost 5 bases and the J segment 3 bases; nucleotides outside the gene matches: 6. Germline CDR1 is MDHEN and CDR2 is SYDVKM. CDR3 DNA: TGTGCCAGCAGTCCCCAACAGGGGCACACTGAAGCTTTCTTT. Translating it yields CASSPQQGHTEAFF. The variable domain in full, completed from reference TRBV28 and TRBJ1-1, reads DVKVTQSSRYLVKRTGEKVFLECVQDMDHENMFWYRQDPGLGLRLIYFSYDVKMKEKGDIPEGYSVSREKKERFSLILESASTNQTSMYLCASSPQQGHTEAFFGQGTRLTVV.

The V call is TRBV7-9, the J call TRBJ1-2; D unclear. CDR3 length equals 14 residues. CDR1 and CDR2 from the germline V gene are SEHNR and FQNEAQ (reference sequence). V lost 1 base to trimming and J lost 4 bases, with 10 bases between them. The CDR3 nucleotides are TGTGCCAGCAGCTTAGGGGCCGTAAGCTATGGCTACACCTTC. It encodes CASSLGAVSYGYTF.

The DNA for the CDR3 is TGTGCCAGCAGTGAACTTGCGAGAACAAGAGGGGATACGCAGTATTTT. Protein: CASSELARTRGDTQYF. V gene TRBV2 combines with J gene TRBJ2-3, with D maybe TRBD2 (5 bases). V lost 2 bases and J lost 6, with 18 bases in between. Per germline, CDR1 SNHLY and CDR2 FYNNEI. There are 16 residues in the CDR3.

This chain connects TRBV21-1 to TRBJ1-1. TRBV21-1 counts as a pseudogene. This CDR3 contains 15 residues. The DNA of the CDR3 is TGTGCCAGCAGCCCCAGGCGGGGGCTTTGGACTGAAGCTTTCTTT. As protein: CASSPRRGLWTEAFF.

The genes are TRBV10-3 and TRBJ2-1; the match to TRBD2 covers 7 bases. Germline-derived CDR1 and CDR2 are ENHRY and SYGVKD. The CDR3 extends over 14 amino acids. J lost 0 bases, V lost 10 bases, and 6 bases had no gene match. Here the CDR3 reads CATISGNSYNEQFF. The DNA of the CDR3 is TGTGCCACCATCAGCGGGAACTCCTACAATGAGCAGTTCTTC.

V and J are TRBV9 and TRBJ1-2; no definite D call. The CDR3 length is 13 residues. V was clipped by 4 bases and J by 4 bases, with 11 bases between them. Germline-derived CDR1 and CDR2 are SGDLS and YYNGEE. Here the CDR3 reads CASSQDIFYGYTF. The CDR3, as DNA: TGTGCCAGCAGCCAAGACATCTTCTATGGCTACACCTTC.

This chain uses TRBV5-5 with TRBJ2-7, with 7 bases aligning to TRBD1. This CDR3 comprises 14 residues. Germline values: CDR1 SGHKS, CDR2 YYEKEE (reference sequence). Trimming cost V 0 bases and J 2 bases; bases outside gene matches: 2. CDR3 region: CASSLAQGAYEQYF. Here the CDR3 DNA reads TGTGCCAGCAGCTTGGCCCAGGGGGCCTACGAGCAGTACTTC.

The gene calls are TRBV7-2 and TRBJ2-7; 12 bases are shared with TRBD2. The CDR3 consists of 16 residues. With V trimmed by 5 bases and J by 2 bases, 7 bases remained unmatched. Germline CDR1 and CDR2: SGHTA and FQGNSA. CDR3 sequence: CASSAQRLAGAYEQYF. CDR3 bases: TGTGCCAGCAGCGCGCAGAGACTAGCGGGAGCCTACGAGCAGTACTTC.

The V call is TRBV5-1, the J call TRBJ1-2; D remains ambiguous. The CDR3 totals 13 residues. From germline, CDR1 is SGHRS and CDR2 YFSETQ. The V gene lost 0 bases and the J gene lost 4 bases, with 7 bases spanning the gap. CDR3 nucleotides: TGCGCCAGCAGCTTGGAGAGTTTCTATGGCTACACCTTC. Protein: CASSLESFYGYTF.

This chain links TRBV29-1 with TRBJ1-2; a weak D match, TRBD1 (6 bases). CDR3 size: 13 residues. Germline CDR1 reads SQVTM; CDR2 reads ANQGSEA. V gave up 6 bases and J gave up 8 bases, with 19 bases separating them. The DNA of the CDR3 is TGCAGCGTAGGACAGTCCACCGAGGAAGGCTACACCTTC. Protein product: CSVGQSTEEGYTF.